The entry that follows covers one T cell receptor beta chain sequence. Trimming at V came to 3 bases and at J to 13 bases, leaving 10 bases not matched to a gene. Germline V CDR1 and CDR2: GTSNPN, SVGIG (reference sequence). CDR3 length: 14 residues. The sample comes from a study of regulatory T cells in long-lasting Graves disease. Building of the TCR beta libraries involved iRepertoire HTBI primers and Arm-PCR of CDR3 regions. TCRdb redid the calling of the multiplex PCR reads with MiXCR, one entry per CDR3 protein. The table has 500,000 to 700,000 distinct CDR3 sequences, about 30% seen once. Time point meaning: persistent/refractory GD, antithyroid drugs over 5 years with positive TRAb. Isolated PBMC RNA provided the starting material for the TCR library.

The receptor's source is a female donor with Graves disease. The rearrangement uses TRBV30 and TRBJ1-6, with TRBD1 matching over 9 bases. Sequences were derived from peripheral blood mononuclear cells (PBMCs), sampled when the disease was refractory, from a patient treated with antithyroid drugs. The CDR3 protein is CAWSLTGGERPLHF. For the CDR3, the DNA is TGTGCCTGGAGCTTGACAGGGGGGGAGAGGCCCCTCCACTTT. The full variable domain, with the rest looked up from reference TRBV30 and TRBJ1-6, is SQTIHQWPATLVQPVGSPLSLECTVEGTSNPNLYWYRQAAGRGLQLLFYSVGIGQISSEVPQNLSASRPQDRQFILSSKKLLLSDSGFYLCAWSLTGGERPLHFGNGTRLTVT.